This T cell receptor (beta chain) was obtained from a study of beta chain features in type 1 diabetes. The sequenced template was cDNA made from the entire isolated RNA. Assay used: immunoSEQ multiplex PCR; TCRdb lists only in-frame clones, some missing. The table includes roughly 260,000 clones, roughly 20% detected once. The study, taken as a whole, reports: Compared with healthy donors, patients appeared to share more similar naive, central memory and regulatory TCRB repertoires. Within each of all four CD4+ subsets, Type 1 diabetes patients had TCRB CDR3s that were moderately but significantly shorter.

In this sample, this clone turned up a few times. Its antigen is not known. The sequence derives from a woman aged 40-49 years with type 1 diabetes. Sequencing input: naive CD4+ T cells from blood.

DNA for the CDR3: TGCGCCAGCAGCCAAGGCTCATCGGGGGACAGACAGCCCCAGCATTTT. It yields the protein CASSQGSSGDRQPQHF. The V gene is TRBV4-3, the J gene TRBJ1-5; TRBD1 matches 7 bases. The V and J ends lost 1 base and 7 bases, in that order; junction bases with no gene match: 10. The CDR3 spans 16 residues. CDR1 LGHNA and CDR2 YSLEER come from the germline V gene.